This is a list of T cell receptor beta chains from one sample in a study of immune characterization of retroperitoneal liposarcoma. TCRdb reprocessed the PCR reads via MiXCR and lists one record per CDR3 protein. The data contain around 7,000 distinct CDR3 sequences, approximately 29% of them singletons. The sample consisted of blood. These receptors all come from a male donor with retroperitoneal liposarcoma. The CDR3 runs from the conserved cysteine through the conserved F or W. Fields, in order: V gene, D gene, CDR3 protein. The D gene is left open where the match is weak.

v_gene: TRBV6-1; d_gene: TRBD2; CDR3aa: CASLGLAGAPGTDTQYF
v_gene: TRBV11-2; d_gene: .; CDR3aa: CASSLGVGEQYF
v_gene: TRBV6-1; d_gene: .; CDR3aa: CASSEALNVDRRAFF
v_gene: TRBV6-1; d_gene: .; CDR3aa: CASKSQGSFTDTQYF
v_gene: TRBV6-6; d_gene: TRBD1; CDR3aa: CASSLSTGGVAEAFF
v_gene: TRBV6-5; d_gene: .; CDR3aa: CASSYLAPYQETQYF
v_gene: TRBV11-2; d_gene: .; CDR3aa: CASSFHTNQPQHF
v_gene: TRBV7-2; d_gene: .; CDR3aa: CASNLLSSQETQYF
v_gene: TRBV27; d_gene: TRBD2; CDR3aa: CASTPAGGGYNEQFF
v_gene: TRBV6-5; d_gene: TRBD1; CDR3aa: CASSSASGGPEAFF
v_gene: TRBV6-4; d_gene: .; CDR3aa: CASSEQTSTDTQYF
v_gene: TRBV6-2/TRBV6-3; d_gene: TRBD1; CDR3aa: CASRRGQGRAEAFF
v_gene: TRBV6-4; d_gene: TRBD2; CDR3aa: CASSDLAGGPPNEQYF
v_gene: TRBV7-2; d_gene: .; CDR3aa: CASSLGLGATEAFF
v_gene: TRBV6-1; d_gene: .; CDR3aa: CASTPSGDYGYTF
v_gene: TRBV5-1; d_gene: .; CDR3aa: CASSQKWGNTNTGELFF
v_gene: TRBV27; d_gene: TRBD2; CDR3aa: CASSLKAGLAGEQYF
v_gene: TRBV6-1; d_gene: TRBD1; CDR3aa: CASTTGQGAWYEQYF
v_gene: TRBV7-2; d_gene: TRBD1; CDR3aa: CASSLGGTEFYYEQYF
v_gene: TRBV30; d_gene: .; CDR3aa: CAWAPGNTEAFF
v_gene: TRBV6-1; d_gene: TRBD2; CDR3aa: CASTSGTNTGELFF
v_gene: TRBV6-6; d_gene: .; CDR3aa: CASRGGGSQETQYF
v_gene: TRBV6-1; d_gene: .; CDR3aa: CASSGPNRVVGNEQFF
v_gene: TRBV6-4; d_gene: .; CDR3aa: CASREQGVTGELFF
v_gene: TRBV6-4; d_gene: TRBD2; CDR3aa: CASSQLAGGQDTQYF
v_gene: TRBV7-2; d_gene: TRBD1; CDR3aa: CASSSYPGQGNQPQHF
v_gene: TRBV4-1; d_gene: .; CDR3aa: CASSQGPGGLGYTF
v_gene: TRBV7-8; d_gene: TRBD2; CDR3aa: CASSLGTSLYEQYF
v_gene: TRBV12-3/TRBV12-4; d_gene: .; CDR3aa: CATQGGSRDTQYF
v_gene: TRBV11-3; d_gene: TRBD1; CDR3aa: CASSRGGTGVGSYNEQFF
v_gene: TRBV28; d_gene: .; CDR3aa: CASSLRGYTEAFF
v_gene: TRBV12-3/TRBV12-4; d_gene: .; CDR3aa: CASSLAESRQFF
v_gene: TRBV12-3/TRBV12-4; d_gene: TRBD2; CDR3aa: CASSSSGSGETQYF
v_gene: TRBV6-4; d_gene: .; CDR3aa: CASSDSGWGEQFF
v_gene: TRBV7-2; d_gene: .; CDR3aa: CASSLDRSGELFF
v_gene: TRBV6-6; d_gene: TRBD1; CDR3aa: CASSYQGQYYEQYF
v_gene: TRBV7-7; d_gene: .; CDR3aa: CASSPLAPGTMSGNTIYF
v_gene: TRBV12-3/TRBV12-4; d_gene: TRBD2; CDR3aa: CASSYSSGAIYNEQFF
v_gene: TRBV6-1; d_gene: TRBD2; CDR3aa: CASRKREGYNEQFF
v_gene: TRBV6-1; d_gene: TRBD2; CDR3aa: CASSSTGLAAYEQYF
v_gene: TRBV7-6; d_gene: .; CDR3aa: CASSLELQETQYF
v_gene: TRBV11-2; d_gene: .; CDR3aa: CASSLGPEYEQYF
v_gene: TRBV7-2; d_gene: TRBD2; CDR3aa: CASSLGLAGGENTDTQYF
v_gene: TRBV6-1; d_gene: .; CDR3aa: CASSRDAYEQYF
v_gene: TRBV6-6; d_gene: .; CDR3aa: CASSYSRQGTDTQYF
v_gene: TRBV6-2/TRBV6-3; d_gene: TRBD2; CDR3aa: CASSYYFGTSGSQETQYF
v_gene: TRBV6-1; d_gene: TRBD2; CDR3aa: CASSAVTSGAYNEQFF
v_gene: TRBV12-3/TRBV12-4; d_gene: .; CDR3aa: CASSLPGQPTSGANVLTF